The 30 T cell receptor beta chains presented below share a single source sample, sequenced in a study of Ad26.COV2.S vaccination and SARS-CoV-2 variants. Repertoires were generated with immunoSEQ multiplex PCR, while TCRdb's copy carries only in-frame clones and drops some. In the table there are roughly 300,000 clones, roughly 89% of which are singletons. Treatment: roughly 18 received Ad26.COV2.S at low or high dose, single or two shots; about five received placebo; per-sample allocation not given. Sampling was performed 63 days after the first vaccine or placebo injection. The source was peripheral blood, collected in a trial of Ad26.COV2.S vaccine versus placebo. Source of these receptors: a person aged 18-60 years who received the Ad26.COV2.S COVID-19 vaccine or a placebo.

This clone has just a few counts. V gene TRBV27 combines with J gene TRBJ1-1, with 9 bases fitting TRBD1. The CDR3 runs to 16 residues. Germline V CDR1 and CDR2: MNHEY, SMNVEV (reference sequence). The trim removed 5 bases at V and 3 bases at J, leaving 10 bases unmatched. The CDR3, as DNA: TGTGCCAGCAGTCTCGGGACAGGGAGGGAGGACACTGAAGCTTTCTTT. This translates into CASSLGTGREDTEAFF.

This chain uses TRBV5-1 with TRBJ2-1; 11 bases map to TRBD2. Losses at the gene ends were 2 bases for V and 0 bases for J; bases not matched to a gene: 4. There are 17 residues in the CDR3. Germline values: CDR1 SGHRS, CDR2 YFSETQ. This chain's CDR3 is CASSFTSGRSSYNEQFF. For the CDR3, the DNA is TGCGCCAGCAGCTTTACTAGCGGGAGAAGCTCCTACAATGAGCAGTTCTTC.

The chain employs TRBV10-3 and TRBJ2-3, with 8 bases that match TRBD1. This CDR3 has 14 amino acids. Germline V CDR1 and CDR2: ENHRY, SYGVKD. J lost 6 bases, V lost 2 bases, and 4 bases had no gene match. The CDR3 reads CAISETTGGDTQYF. CDR3 sequence (DNA): TGTGCCATCAGTGAGACTACAGGGGGGGATACGCAGTATTTT.

The V and J genes are TRBV10-3 and TRBJ1-2; D is ambiguous. Germline assignment: CDR1 ENHRY and CDR2 SYGVKD. The V gene lost 2 bases and the J gene lost 0 bases, with 13 bases spanning the gap. The CDR3 covers 16 residues. The CDR3 nucleotides read TGTGCCATCAGTGAGCCCAGTGAGCGGGCTAACTATGGCTACACCTTC. The encoded protein is CAISEPSERANYGYTF.

This chain connects TRBV28 to TRBJ1-3, with 10 bases lining up with TRBD1. With V trimmed by 2 bases and J by 3 bases, 13 bases remained unmatched. The CDR3 extends over 19 amino acids. Germline V lookup: CDR1 MDHEN, CDR2 SYDVKM. The CDR3 DNA is TGTGCCAGCAGTTTACCGGGACAGGGGCCCCCGATCTATGGAAACACCATATATTTT. It translates to CASSLPGQGPPIYGNTIYF.

This chain uses TRBV5-6 with TRBJ2-7; a weak D match, TRBD1 (6 bases). Looked up from germline, CDR1 is SGHDT and CDR2 is YYEEEE. The CDR3 extends over 14 amino acids. Trimming cost V 4 bases and J 5 bases, with 16 bases left between them. Here the CDR3 DNA reads TGTGCCAGCAGCCGCGGACAGTCTGTCCACGAGCAGTACTTC. Translated, it gives CASSRGQSVHEQYF.

In its sample, this clone was seen once. This chain connects TRBV4-1 to TRBJ1-1; D is undetermined. This CDR3 contains 18 residues. V lost 0 bases to trimming and J lost 1 base, with 18 bases between them. Germline loops: CDR1 MGHRA, CDR2 YSYEKL. The DNA of the CDR3 is TGCGCCAGCAGCCAAGAGCCCCTGAGGCCCCGCGGGAACACTGAAGCTTTCTTT. Residues: CASSQEPLRPRGNTEAFF.

The chain links TRBV6-2 or TRBV6-3 to TRBJ1-3; D gene unclear. From germline, CDR1 is MNHEY and CDR2 SVGEGT. CDR3 length: 13 amino acids. With 4 bases removed from V and 0 bases from J, the gap between germline ends came to 4 bases. CDR3 in DNA: TGTGCCAGCAGTTTCGCCTCTGGAAACACCATATATTTT. It codes for CASSFASGNTIYF.

J is TRBJ1-2 and V is TRBV27, with TRBD1 matching 8 bases. CDR1 MNHEY and CDR2 SMNVEV come from the germline V gene (reference sequence). There are 12 residues in the CDR3. V was pared by 5 bases and J by 4 bases, with 0 bases of the junction left unmatched. The CDR3 spells CASSDRGYGYTF. As DNA, the CDR3 is TGTGCCAGCAGTGACAGGGGCTATGGCTACACCTTC.

V is TRBV3-1 (or the pseudogene TRBV3-2) and J is TRBJ2-7, with 10 bases that match TRBD2. CDR1 is LGHDT, CDR2 YNNKEL, per germline (reference sequence). With 4 bases clipped from V and 6 bases from J, the junction kept 9 bases outside the gene matches. The CDR3 runs 15 residues. The CDR3 DNA is TGTGCCAGCAGCCCCCACCGGCTAGCGGGAGCCGAGCAGTACTTC. Translation: CASSPHRLAGAEQYF.

A note on this clone: This sample also contains other DNA sequences that code for the same CDR3. The chain links TRBV7-9 to TRBJ1-4; no reliable D call. The CDR3 is 14 amino acids. The germline CDR1 and CDR2 sequences are SEHNR and FQNEAQ (reference sequence). The V gene lost 2 bases and the J gene lost 2 bases, with 6 bases spanning the gap. The CDR3: CASSLPGTNEKLFF. In nucleotides, the CDR3 is TGTGCCAGCAGCTTACCGGGCACTAATGAAAAACTGTTTTTT.

This clone was counted once. This rearrangement joins TRBV25-1 to TRBJ2-3, with D perhaps matching TRBD1 or TRBD2 (5 bases each). The ends were cut back, 5 bases at V and 4 bases at J, with 13 bases in the middle. The CDR3 spans 14 residues. CDR1 and CDR2 (germline): MGHDK, SYGVNS. The CDR3 DNA follows: TGTGCCAGCAGTTGGTCCCGGGGCCCAGATACGCAGTATTTT. Translating it yields CASSWSRGPDTQYF.

The rearrangement links TRBV3-1 (or the pseudogene TRBV3-2) to TRBJ1-4; TRBD1 matches at 9 bases. The CDR3 covers 14 residues. The germline V gene has CDR1 LGHDT and CDR2 YNNKEL (reference sequence). Trimming removed 5 bases from V and 6 bases from J; junction bases left unmatched: 4. The CDR3 region has the DNA TGTGCCAGCAGCAAGGGACAGGGTGATGAAAAACTGTTTTTT. Encoded protein: CASSKGQGDEKLFF.

The chain has TRBV7-9 and TRBJ2-2; D might be TRBD1 or TRBD2, each matching 5 bases. Per the germline V gene, CDR1 is SEHNR and CDR2 is FQNEAQ (reference sequence). The germline V and J ends were trimmed by 5 bases and 1 base, with 14 bases remaining between them. The CDR3 sequence is 16 residues long. The CDR3 loop reads CASSIYRGKNTGELFF. CDR3 coding DNA: TGTGCCAGCAGCATTTACCGGGGCAAGAACACCGGGGAGCTGTTTTTT.

The chain carries TRBV19 and TRBJ1-6; tentatively, D is TRBD1 (5 bases). Germline V gives CDR1 LNHDA, CDR2 SQIVND (reference sequence). V shed 5 bases and J shed 0 bases, with 14 bases lying between them. The CDR3 length is 17 residues. The CDR3 coding sequence is TGTGCCAGTAGTTGGGACTCTCACAGCTCCTATAATTCACCCCTCCACTTT. Protein product: CASSWDSHSSYNSPLHF.

The V call is TRBV5-1, the J call TRBJ2-7; 8 positions match TRBD1. The germline gives CDR1 SGHRS, CDR2 YFSETQ. Trimming removed 0 bases from V and 4 bases from J; junction bases left unmatched: 6. The CDR3 has 15 amino acids. CDR3 nucleotide sequence: TGCGCCAGCAGCTTGGAGGCAGGGGGCAGGTACGAGCAGTACTTC. Its protein is CASSLEAGGRYEQYF.

The J gene is TRBJ2-1, the V gene TRBV7-2; D possibly corresponds to TRBD2 (5 bases). V dropped 2 bases and J dropped 0 bases, with 8 bases sitting between them. The CDR3 totals 15 residues. From germline, CDR1 is SGHTA and CDR2 FQGNSA. The CDR3, as DNA: TGTGCCAGCAGCTTAAAAGGGAGCTCCTACAATGAGCAGTTCTTC. Residues: CASSLKGSSYNEQFF.

The sample holds one count of this clone. The V and J genes are TRBV15 and TRBJ2-6, with D hard to call. Germline CDR1 and CDR2: LNHNV and YYDKDF (reference sequence). Trimming removed 0 bases at V and 4 bases at J, with 22 bases between. This CDR3 is built from 20 residues. CDR3 loop: CATSRDHATAWRSGANVLTF. CDR3 bases: TGTGCCACCAGCAGAGATCATGCGACCGCCTGGAGATCCGGGGCCAACGTCCTGACTTTC.

J is TRBJ1-2 and V is TRBV19, with D uncertain. Trimming left V 4 bases short and J 1 base short, with 10 bases between. The CDR3 sequence is 14 residues long. Germline CDR1 is LNHDA and CDR2 is SQIVND (reference sequence). The CDR3 here is CASSRSGNNYGYTF. The DNA for the CDR3 is TGTGCCAGTAGTAGGTCCGGGAATAACTATGGCTACACCTTC.

The chain is built from TRBV5-1 and TRBJ1-4; D gene ambiguous. This CDR3 has 15 residues. CDR1 SGHRS and CDR2 YFSETQ come from the germline V gene. The ends were cut back, 0 bases at V and 3 bases at J, with 9 bases in the middle. CDR3 sequence reads: CASSLEGIANEKLFF. CDR3 coding DNA: TGCGCCAGCAGCTTGGAAGGGATAGCTAATGAAAAACTGTTTTTT. The whole variable domain, remainder taken from reference TRBV5-1 and TRBJ1-4, is KAGVTQTPRYLIKTRGQQVTLSCSPISGHRSVSWYQQTPGQGLQFLFEYFSETQRNKGNFPGRFSGRQFSNSRSEMNVSTLELGDSALYLCASSLEGIANEKLFFGSGTQLSVL.

This rearrangement joins TRBV10-3 to TRBJ2-1; a weak D match, TRBD1 (5 bases). The V gene lost 4 bases and the J gene lost 7 bases, with 8 bases spanning the gap. This CDR3 region has 12 residues. Per germline, CDR1 ENHRY and CDR2 SYGVKD. CDR3 region: CAISGGMNEQFF. CDR3 DNA sequence: TGTGCCATCAGTGGGGGCATGAATGAGCAGTTCTTC.

V and J are TRBV5-1 and TRBJ1-1, with 7 bases fitting TRBD1. The V gene end was trimmed by 3 bases and the J gene end by 1 base; junction bases not matched to a gene: 6. Looked up from germline, CDR1 is SGHRS and CDR2 is YFSETQ. The CDR3 loop spans 15 amino acids. The CDR3 DNA is TGCGCCAGCAGCTCCATACCAGGGGGGAACACTGAAGCTTTCTTT. It codes for CASSSIPGGNTEAFF.

A word on this clone: Different DNA sequences within this sample yield the same CDR3. This chain connects TRBV28 to TRBJ2-7; D is unclear. There are 11 residues in the CDR3. V lost 6 bases and J 2 bases, leaving 5 bases between the germline ends. Germline V lookup: CDR1 MDHEN, CDR2 SYDVKM. DNA for the CDR3: TGTGCCAGCAGCCCAGCCTACGAGCAGTACTTC. Protein: CASSPAYEQYF.

The chain recombines TRBV4-3 with TRBJ1-3, with D possibly TRBD1 on 5 matching bases. CDR1 and CDR2 from the germline V gene are LGHNA and YSLEER. The CDR3 runs to 15 residues. Trimming removed 0 bases from V and 1 base from J, with 7 bases in between. The CDR3 coding sequence is TGCGCCAGCAGCCAAGATTGGGGGTCTGGAAACACCATATATTTT. Translated: CASSQDWGSGNTIYF.

The chain recombines TRBV5-6 with TRBJ1-6, with 12 bases aligning to TRBD1. Germline V gives CDR1 SGHDT, CDR2 YYEEEE. Unmatched junction bases numbered 4, after V lost 2 bases and J lost 7 bases. The CDR3 sequence is 16 residues long. Here the CDR3 DNA reads TGTGCCAGCAGCTTCGGGACAGGGGGCATGAATTCACCCCTCCACTTT. Its translation: CASSFGTGGMNSPLHF.

This chain uses TRBV5-1 with TRBJ2-7; maybe TRBD1 (5 bases). This CDR3 spans 18 amino acids. V was trimmed by 1 base and J by 0 bases, leaving 20 bases between them. Looked up from germline, CDR1 is SGHRS and CDR2 is YFSETQ. The CDR3 is CASSLRSGLVPNSYEQYF. The CDR3 DNA is TGCGCCAGCAGCTTGAGGTCAGGGTTGGTCCCCAACTCCTACGAGCAGTACTTC.

The genes are TRBV6-1 and TRBJ2-7; a possible D gene is TRBD1 (6 bases). The germline CDR1 and CDR2 sequences are MNHNS and SASEGT. This CDR3 has 14 residues. V lost 3 bases and J 1 base, leaving 10 bases between the germline ends. The CDR3 DNA reads TGTGCCAGCAGTGAGGCCGGGACATCCTACGAGCAGTACTTC. Translating gives CASSEAGTSYEQYF.

The chain combines TRBV3-1 (or the pseudogene TRBV3-2) with TRBJ2-3, with TRBD2 matching 11 bases. The V and J ends lost 2 bases and 4 bases, in that order; junction bases with no gene match: 2. This CDR3 has 15 amino acids. Germline V lookup: CDR1 LGHDT, CDR2 YNNKEL (reference sequence). As DNA, the CDR3 is TGTGCCAGCAGCCAACTAGCGGGAGGCCCAGATACGCAGTATTTT. It specifies CASSQLAGGPDTQYF.

The chain recombines TRBV7-2 with TRBJ2-1; 7 nucleotides align to TRBD1. This CDR3 has 15 amino acids. Unmatched junction bases numbered 8, after V lost 5 bases and J lost 4 bases. Germline V lookup: CDR1 SGHTA, CDR2 FQGNSA. This chain's CDR3 is CASSVSAGGYNEQFF. CDR3 coding DNA: TGTGCCAGCAGCGTATCTGCAGGGGGATACAATGAGCAGTTCTTC.

As regards this clone: The junction and the germline gene differ at one end; a read error may be behind it. This sequence joins TRBV28 and TRBJ1-2, with TRBD1 matching over 7 bases. Germline CDR1 is MDHEN and CDR2 is SYDVKM. The CDR3 consists of 12 residues. The CDR3 DNA reads TGTGCCAGCAGTTCAGACCCGCAGGGGGTCGTCTTC. Translation gives CASSSDPQGVVF.